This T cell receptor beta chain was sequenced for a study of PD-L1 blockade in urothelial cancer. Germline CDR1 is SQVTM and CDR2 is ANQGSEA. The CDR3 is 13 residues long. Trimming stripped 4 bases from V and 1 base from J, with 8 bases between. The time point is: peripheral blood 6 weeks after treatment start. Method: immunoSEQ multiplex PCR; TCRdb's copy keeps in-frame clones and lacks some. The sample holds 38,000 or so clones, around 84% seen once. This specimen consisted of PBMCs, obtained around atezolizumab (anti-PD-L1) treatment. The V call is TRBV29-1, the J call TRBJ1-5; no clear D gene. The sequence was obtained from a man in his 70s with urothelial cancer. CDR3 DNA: TGCAGCGTTGTAGCGGGAAGCAATCAGCCCCAGCATTTT. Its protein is CSVVAGSNQPQHF.